This T cell receptor beta chain emerged from a study of T-cell reconstitution after alpha-beta-depleted transplantation in children. Using unique molecular identifiers, the investigators prepared the TCRbeta library. TCRdb reprocessed the PCR reads via MiXCR and lists one record per CDR3 protein. The sample lists 200,000 to 300,000 distinct CDR3 sequences; 20% to 30% were seen once. The germline V gene encodes CDR1 GTSNPN and CDR2 SVGIG (reference sequence). The CDR3 runs 14 residues. The V gene lost 2 bases and the J gene lost 2 bases, with 13 bases spanning the gap. The sequences come from PBMCs, mostly from graft donor cells, collected 360 days after TCRalphabeta/CD19-depleted stem cell transplant. The gene calls are TRBV30 and TRBJ2-7; D is undetermined. This clonotype originated in a female patient aged 2 to 10 who had a stem cell transplant for congenital amegakaryocytic thrombocytopenia, so the T cells may come from the graft donor. The CDR3 protein is CAWSWQALTYEQYF. DNA for the CDR3: TGTGCCTGGAGTTGGCAGGCACTTACCTACGAGCAGTACTTC.